The clone carrying this T cell receptor (beta chain) has at least ten counts. Its cognate antigen is unknown. Little can be read into the size of this beta chain, an off-target read in a library designed for alpha chains. The sample's time point: sample taken at primary tumor resection. Frozen PBMC, nontumor lung or tumor provided whole RNA, which was sequenced unsorted. The data are from a study of spatial heterogeneity in lung cancer. Study-level background: Sequence detection consistently recorded a greater number of beta-chain than alpha-chain sequences. The study's findings and limits: For expanded intratumoral alpha and beta TCRs, counts tracked tumor mutation counts.

Every TCR cDNA molecule carried a tag that served as a unique molecular identifier. TCRdb reprocessed the 5' RACE reads with MiXCR, giving one entry per CDR3 protein. The table lists around 8,600 distinct CDR3 sequences, more than 6.5% of them singletons. Between the trimmed V and J ends, which lost 1 base and 5 bases, there was a span of 11 bases. The CDR3 runs to 14 residues. The V gene's germline CDR1 is SGHAT and CDR2 FQNNGV. This clonotype was sampled from a female donor with early-stage non-small cell lung cancer. Sequencing used lung tumor tissue, obtained at surgery. J is TRBJ1-1 and V is TRBV11-2; TRBD1 might be the D (5 bases). This CDR3 reads CASSLVAGKTEAFF. For the CDR3, the DNA is TGTGCCAGCAGCTTAGTAGCAGGGAAGACTGAAGCTTTCTTT.